This T cell receptor (beta chain) was obtained from a study of siplizumab effects on memory and regulatory T cells. V lost 5 bases to trimming and J lost 3 bases; unmatched junction nucleotides: 5. The CDR3 consists of 14 residues. From germline, CDR1 is MNHNY and CDR2 SVGAGI (reference sequence). With respect to this clone: Its antigen is not known.

Points from the study as a whole: Alloreactive sequences tracing back to unstimulated CD4+ memory cells fell significantly with siplizumab.

Generated by immunoSEQ multiplex PCR, the TCRdb table keeps only in-frame clones and is missing some. The sample lists 50,000 to 55,000 clones, less than 98% seen once, with around 0.6% in the top ten. The chain is built from TRBV6-6 and TRBJ2-7, with TRBD1 identical over 9 bases. What was sequenced was naive CD4+ T cells sorted from blood. This clonotype was sampled from a human donor in good health. The CDR3 DNA reads TGTGCCAGCAGTACGGGACAGGGTCTCTACGAGCAGTACTTC. Residues: CASSTGQGLYEQYF.